Below, 23 T cell receptor beta chains from the same sample are listed, as sequenced in a study of T cells after yellow fever vaccination. TCRdb used MiXCR to reprocess the 5' RACE reads, holding one entry per CDR3 protein. The data show 350,000 or so distinct CDR3 sequences, 7% to 10% seen once. Sample: PBMCs, taken about 49 days after the first yellow fever vaccination. All receptors come from a man aged 18 to 35 who received the YFV17D yellow fever vaccine.

This clonotype was seen more than once but under ten times. The rearrangement uses TRBV28 and TRBJ1-2, with TRBD1 as a possible D gene (5 bases). CDR3 size: 16 residues. Germline lookup yields CDR1 MDHEN and CDR2 SYDVKM. Deletions cut 3 bases from V and 4 bases from J, with 18 bases between. The CDR3 DNA reads as TGTGCCAGCAGTTTGGCTGGACACGATACCACCTATGGCTACACCTTC. Protein: CASSLAGHDTTYGYTF.

The rearrangement uses TRBV10-3 and TRBJ2-1, with no clear D. Germline V gene data show CDR1 as ENHRY and CDR2 as SYGVKD. Trimming took 8 bases from V and 10 from J, leaving 15 bases between them. This CDR3 spans 12 amino acids. The CDR3 nucleotides read TGTGCCATCCGGCTAGGAGATGAGGAGCAGTTCTTC. This codes for CAIRLGDEEQFF.

This clonotype was seen only a few times. The genes are TRBV6-5 and TRBJ2-5; a possible D gene is TRBD1 (6 bases). Germline CDR1 MNHEY, CDR2 SVGAGI. V was trimmed by 0 bases and J by 5 bases, leaving 7 bases between them. This CDR3 has 13 residues. The CDR3 protein is CASSYSTGETQYF. CDR3 sequence (DNA): TGTGCCAGCAGTTACTCCACAGGGGAGACCCAGTACTTC.

In its sample, this clonotype was seen a few times. The CDR3 sequence: CASINIYPYEQYF. CDR3 nucleotides: TGTGCCAGCATTAATATATACCCCTACGAGCAGTACTTC. The chain links TRBV6-5 to TRBJ2-7; no clear D gene. The germline V and J ends were trimmed by 7 bases and 2 bases, with 12 bases remaining between them. CDR3 length: 13 amino acids. CDR1 is MNHEY and CDR2 is SVGAGI in the germline V gene.

The genes are TRBV11-2 and TRBJ2-1; 8 bases fit TRBD2. Germline loops: CDR1 SGHAT, CDR2 FQNNGV. Germline trimming cut 5 bases from V and 8 bases from J; bases unmatched to any gene: 11. The CDR3 has 15 residues. CDR3 in DNA: TGTGCCAGCAGCCAAAGTAGCGGGGCGTTCGATGAGCAGTTCTTC. This codes for CASSQSSGAFDEQFF.

The chain joins TRBV9 to TRBJ2-1; 8 bases are a match to TRBD2. With V trimmed by 0 bases and J by 4 bases, 9 bases remained unmatched. CDR3 length: 17 amino acids. From germline, CDR1 is SGDLS and CDR2 YYNGEE. The CDR3 DNA reads as TGTGCCAGCAGCGTAGTCGGGAGGGGGGTATCGTACAATGAGCAGTTCTTC. This sequence encodes CASSVVGRGVSYNEQFF. Together with reference TRBV9 and TRBJ2-1, the CDR3 gives the full variable domain: DSGVTQTPKHLITATGQRVTLRCSPRSGDLSVYWYQQSLDQGLQFLIQYYNGEERAKGNILERFSAQQFPDLHSELNLSSLELGDSALYFCASSVVGRGVSYNEQFFGPGTRLTVL.

This chain uses TRBV6-4 with TRBJ2-2; D not certain. The V end lost 3 bases, the J end lost 5 bases, and 10 bases lay between the germline ends. This CDR3 region has 14 residues. Germline V gene data show CDR1 as MRHNA and CDR2 as SNTAGT. CDR3 sequence (DNA): TGTGCCAGCAGTGAAGATGGGGAAACCGGGGAGCTGTTTTTT. It codes for CASSEDGETGELFF.

This clonotype was seen ten or more times. The chain is built from TRBV6-5 and TRBJ1-5, with D possibly TRBD1 on 5 matching bases. Per germline, CDR1 MNHEY and CDR2 SVGAGI. The CDR3 is 15 amino acids. Trimming took off 3 bases at V and 0 bases at J, with 9 bases between the two ends. The CDR3 sequence: CASSYSQASNQPQHF. DNA of the CDR3: TGTGCCAGCAGTTATTCACAGGCTAGCAATCAGCCCCAGCATTTT.

This sequence joins TRBV29-1 and TRBJ1-1, with D unresolved. In germline, CDR1 is SQVTM, CDR2 ANQGSEA. This CDR3 has 11 amino acids. Trimming stripped 3 bases from V and 7 bases from J, with 9 bases between. CDR3 bases: TGCAGCGTTGACGCGGGAAATGAAGCTTTCTTT. It codes for CSVDAGNEAFF.

The chain recombines TRBV7-6 with TRBJ2-7; 9 bases agree with TRBD1. This CDR3 has 15 residues. Germline V gene sequence: CDR1 SGHVS, CDR2 FNYEAQ. The J segment lost 3 bases and the V segment lost 5 bases, leaving 8 bases of the junction unmatched. The CDR3 is CASSRGQGQVYEQYF. The CDR3 nucleotides are TGTGCCAGCAGCCGGGGACAGGGTCAGGTCTACGAGCAGTACTTC.

The V call is TRBV5-5, the J call TRBJ2-7, with TRBD1 matching 12 bases. The CDR3 runs 15 residues. Per the germline V gene, CDR1 is SGHKS and CDR2 is YYEKEE (reference sequence). With 4 bases clipped from V and 4 bases from J, the junction kept 6 bases outside the gene matches. The CDR3 loop reads CASSPRDRGLYEQYF. CDR3 coding DNA: TGTGCCAGCAGCCCCCGGGACAGGGGGCTTTACGAGCAGTACTTC.

V gene TRBV19 combines with J gene TRBJ1-1; no definite D call. Germline CDR1 and CDR2: LNHDA and SQIVND (reference sequence). V was shortened by 4 bases and J by 5 bases, with 11 bases between the two germline ends. This CDR3 contains 13 residues. CDR3 sequence: CASSTAGRTEAFF. CDR3 sequence (DNA): TGTGCCAGTAGTACGGCCGGGAGGACTGAAGCTTTCTTT.

The chain recombines TRBV6-5 with TRBJ2-5; TRBD1 is a possible D gene (6 bases). This CDR3 is 15 amino acids long. From germline, CDR1 is MNHEY and CDR2 SVGAGI. Between the trimmed V and J ends, which lost 0 bases and 5 bases, there was a span of 13 bases. CDR3 sequence (DNA): TGTGCCAGCAGTTACTCGAAGGGAAGGGGGGAGACCCAGTACTTC. Translated: CASSYSKGRGETQYF.

This clonotype was seen more than once but under ten times. The chain recombines TRBV20-1 with TRBJ2-1; TRBD1 agrees at 8 bases. V was pared by 0 bases and J by 8 bases, with 9 bases of the junction left unmatched. The V gene's germline CDR1 is DFQATT and CDR2 SNEGSKA (reference sequence). The CDR3 totals 15 residues. DNA of the CDR3: TGCAGTGCTAGAGAGGCCAGGGGGCCCGGGGATGAGCAGTTCTTC. Translation: CSAREARGPGDEQFF.

Only a few counts were recorded for this clonotype. The chain combines TRBV7-3 with TRBJ1-1; D uncertain. CDR1 and CDR2 from the germline V gene are SGHTA and FQGTGA. With 5 bases removed from V and 4 bases from J, the gap between germline ends came to 11 bases. The CDR3 is made up of 13 amino acids. CDR3 region: CASSPGPGTEAFF. The CDR3 region has the DNA TGTGCCAGCAGCCCCGGTCCGGGCACTGAAGCTTTCTTT.

This clonotype occurred a few times. The V call is TRBV12-3 or TRBV12-4, the J call TRBJ2-2; D not certain. The V and J ends lost 3 bases and 5 bases respectively, with 7 bases between them. The CDR3 has 13 amino acids. Here the CDR3 reads CASSFIPTGELFF. In DNA, the CDR3 is TGTGCCAGCAGTTTTATTCCGACCGGGGAGCTGTTTTTT.

This clonotype was counted many times. The V and J genes are TRBV19 and TRBJ2-4, with D unclear. The germline CDR1 and CDR2 sequences are LNHDA and SQIVND (reference sequence). The V and J ends lost 3 bases and 0 bases respectively, with 15 bases between them. The CDR3 runs 17 residues. The CDR3: CASSIGLFALAKNIQYF. Written as DNA, the CDR3 is TGTGCCAGTAGTATCGGGCTATTCGCCCTAGCCAAAAACATTCAGTACTTC.

This clonotype has just a few counts. The chain uses TRBV6-2 or TRBV6-3 and TRBJ2-1; 8 positions match TRBD2. The CDR3 contains 15 residues. With 5 bases clipped from V and 10 bases from J, the junction kept 13 bases outside the gene matches. In germline, CDR1 is MNHEY, CDR2 SVGEGT. The chain's CDR3 is CASSPSGGARGEQFF. The CDR3 nucleotides are TGTGCCAGCAGTCCCTCCGGGGGGGCAAGGGGGGAGCAGTTCTTC.

The chain is built from TRBV12-3 or TRBV12-4 and TRBJ2-2, with 9 nucleotides matching TRBD1. J was trimmed by 5 bases and V by 5 bases; bases with no gene match: 6. CDR3 size: 15 residues. The CDR3 nucleotides are TGTGCCAGCAGTGCACAGGGGGCATGGACCGGGGAGCTGTTTTTT. As protein: CASSAQGAWTGELFF.

This clonotype turned up a few times. The rearrangement uses TRBV6-2 or TRBV6-3 and TRBJ2-2, with D perhaps matching TRBD2 (6 bases). The germline V gene encodes CDR1 MNHEY and CDR2 SVGEGT. The CDR3 consists of 14 residues. The V gene lost 4 bases and the J gene lost 5 bases, with 11 bases spanning the gap. The chain's CDR3 is CASSSQAGTGELFF. DNA for the CDR3: TGTGCCAGCAGTTCACAGGCGGGGACCGGGGAGCTGTTTTTT.

This clonotype was recorded a few times. The CDR3 loop reads CASRYGGPLLNYEQYF. CDR3 bases: TGTGCCAGCAGATACGGGGGACCCCTATTAAACTACGAGCAGTACTTC. V is TRBV6-5 and J is TRBJ2-7, with TRBD2 as a possible D gene (6 bases). CDR3 length: 16 residues. V was trimmed by 6 bases and J by 3 bases, leaving 21 bases between them. Looked up from germline, CDR1 is MNHEY and CDR2 is SVGAGI.

V usage is TRBV4-1 and J usage is TRBJ2-1, with D possibly matching TRBD2 (6 bases). Germline assignment: CDR1 MGHRA and CDR2 YSYEKL. V lost 4 bases and J lost 3, with 16 bases in between. The CDR3 contains 16 residues. CDR3 nucleotides: TGCGCCAGCAGCCCGTGGACTCCCGGGGGCTACAATGAGCAGTTCTTC. Translating gives CASSPWTPGGYNEQFF.

V gene TRBV7-2 combines with J gene TRBJ1-6, with D tentatively TRBD1 (6 bases). The CDR3 consists of 15 residues. The germline CDR1 and CDR2 sequences are SGHTA and FQGNSA. The ends were cut back, 4 bases at V and 9 bases at J, with 16 bases in the middle. As DNA, the CDR3 is TGTGCCAGCAGCTGGGGGCGTGGAATGGGTTCACCCCTCCACTTT. Translation: CASSWGRGMGSPLHF.